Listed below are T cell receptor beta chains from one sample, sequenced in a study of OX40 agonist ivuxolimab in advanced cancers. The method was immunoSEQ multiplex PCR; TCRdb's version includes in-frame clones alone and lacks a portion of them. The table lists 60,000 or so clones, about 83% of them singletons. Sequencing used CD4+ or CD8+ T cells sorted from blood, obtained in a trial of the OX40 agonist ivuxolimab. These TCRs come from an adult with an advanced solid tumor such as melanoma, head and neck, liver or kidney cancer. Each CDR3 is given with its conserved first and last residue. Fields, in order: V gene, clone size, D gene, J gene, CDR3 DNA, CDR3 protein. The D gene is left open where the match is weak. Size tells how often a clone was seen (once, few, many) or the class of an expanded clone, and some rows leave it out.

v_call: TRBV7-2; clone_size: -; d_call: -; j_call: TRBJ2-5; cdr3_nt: TGTGCCAGCAGCTTAGCGGGAGGAGAGACCCAGTACTTC; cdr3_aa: CASSLAGGETQYF
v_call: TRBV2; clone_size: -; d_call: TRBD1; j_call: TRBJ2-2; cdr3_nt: TGTGCCAAAAGGACAGGGGTTCTCGGGGAGCTGTTTTTT; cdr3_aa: CAKRTGVLGELFF
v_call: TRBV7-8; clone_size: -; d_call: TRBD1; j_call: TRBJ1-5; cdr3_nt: TGTGCCAGCAGCTTAGGACCTGGGACAGCCAATCAGCCCCAGCATTTT; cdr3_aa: CASSLGPGTANQPQHF
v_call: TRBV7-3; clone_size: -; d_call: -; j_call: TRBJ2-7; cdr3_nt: TGTGCCAGCAGCTTAAGTGGTGAAGGGGGGGCCGAGCAGTACTTC; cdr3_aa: CASSLSGEGGAEQYF
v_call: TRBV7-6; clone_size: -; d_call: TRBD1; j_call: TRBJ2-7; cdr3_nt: TGTGCCAGCAGCTTAGTGGCGGGACAGGGGTACTACGAGCAGTACTTC; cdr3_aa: CASSLVAGQGYYEQYF
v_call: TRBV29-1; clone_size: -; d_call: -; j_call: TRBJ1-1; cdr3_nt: TGCAGCGTTAAGAGGGGAACGACGAACACTGAAGCTTTCTTT; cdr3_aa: CSVKRGTTNTEAFF
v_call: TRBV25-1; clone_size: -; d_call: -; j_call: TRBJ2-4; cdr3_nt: TGTGCCAGCAAAAGGGGTACGGCACACGGTTTGGACATTCAGTACTTC; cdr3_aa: CASKRGTAHGLDIQYF
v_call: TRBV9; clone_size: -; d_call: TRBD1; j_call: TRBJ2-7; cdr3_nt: TGTGCCAGCAGCGGGGGACAGGGCTCCTACGAGCAGTACTTC; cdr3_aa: CASSGGQGSYEQYF
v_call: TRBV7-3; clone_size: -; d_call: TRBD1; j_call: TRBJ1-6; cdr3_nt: TGTGCCAGCAGCCCTGGGGACAGGGACGCTTCACCCCTCCACTTT; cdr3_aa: CASSPGDRDASPLHF
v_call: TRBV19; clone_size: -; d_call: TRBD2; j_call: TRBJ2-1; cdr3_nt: TGTGCCAGTAGGGCTAGCGGGGCAAATGAGCAGTTCTTC; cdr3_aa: CASRASGANEQFF
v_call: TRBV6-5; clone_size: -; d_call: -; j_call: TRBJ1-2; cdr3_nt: TGTGCCAGCAGTTACGGGGAGACATATGGCTACACCTTC; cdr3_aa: CASSYGETYGYTF
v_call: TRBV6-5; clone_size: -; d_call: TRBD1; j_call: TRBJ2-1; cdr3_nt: TGTGCCAGCAGTTACGAAAGGACAGGTTACGAGCAGTTCTTC; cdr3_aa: CASSYERTGYEQFF
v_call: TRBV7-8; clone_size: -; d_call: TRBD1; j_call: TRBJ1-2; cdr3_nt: TGTGCCAGCAGCTTACCGGACAGGGGGAAGGGTGGCTACACCTTC; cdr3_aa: CASSLPDRGKGGYTF
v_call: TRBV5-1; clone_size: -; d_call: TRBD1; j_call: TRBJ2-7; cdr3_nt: TGCGCCAGCAGCTGGACAGGACCAAACTACGAGCAGTACTTC; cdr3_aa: CASSWTGPNYEQYF
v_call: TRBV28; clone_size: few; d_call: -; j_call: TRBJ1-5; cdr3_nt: TGTGCCAGCACTGGGACCTCCGGCAATCAGCCCCAGCATTTT; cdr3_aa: CASTGTSGNQPQHF